This passage covers 21 T cell receptor beta chains from one sample sequenced in a study of OX40 agonist ivuxolimab in advanced cancers. Some clones are missing from TCRdb's copy, which holds only in-frame ones; the method was immunoSEQ multiplex PCR. Found here are roughly 20,000 clones, 72% of them singletons; the top ten hold approximately 24%. The source material was CD4+ or CD8+ T cells sorted from blood, sampled in a trial of the OX40 agonist ivuxolimab. Receptors were obtained from an adult with an advanced solid tumor such as melanoma, head and neck, liver or kidney cancer.

A single count supports this clone. V gene TRBV25-1 combines with J gene TRBJ1-2; the match to TRBD1 covers 12 bases. This CDR3 contains 17 residues. J lost 6 bases, V lost 2 bases, and 10 bases had no gene match. Germline values: CDR1 MGHDK, CDR2 SYGVNS. Here the CDR3 reads CASSERDRGPRLDGYTF. For the CDR3, the DNA is TGTGCCAGCAGTGAAAGGGACAGGGGGCCTCGGCTAGATGGCTACACCTTC.

CDR3 loop: CASKKRTSPRDEQFF. The CDR3 nucleotides are TGTGCCAGCAAAAAGAGGACTAGCCCCAGGGATGAGCAGTTCTTC. The chain employs TRBV7-9 and TRBJ2-1, with 8 positions matching TRBD2. The CDR3 has 15 residues. Germline CDR1 SEHNR, CDR2 FQNEAQ (reference sequence). Trimming removed 7 bases from V and 8 bases from J; junction bases left unmatched: 13.

V and J are TRBV13 and TRBJ2-5; D tentatively fits TRBD1 or TRBD2 (7 bases each). The germline V and J ends were trimmed by 2 bases and 5 bases, with 15 bases remaining between them. CDR3 length equals 15 residues. Germline lookup yields CDR1 PRHDT and CDR2 FYEKMQ (reference sequence). CDR3 in DNA: TGTGCCAGCAGCTTATTCCAGGGGGGGCAGGAGACCCAGTACTTC. Translated, it gives CASSLFQGGQETQYF.

In the case of this clone: This may be a read error, as it is one base from a much larger clone. This same CDR3 is encoded by further DNA sequences in the sample. This chain uses TRBV27 with TRBJ2-7, with D perhaps being TRBD1 or TRBD2 (5 bases each). Trimming cost V 10 bases and J 1 base, with 11 bases left between them. The germline gives CDR1 MNHEY, CDR2 SMNVEV (reference sequence). The CDR3 contains 12 residues. CDR3 protein: CATLGASYEQYF. The CDR3 nucleotides read TGTGCCACCCTCGGGGCTTCCTACGAGCAGTACTTC.

V gene TRBV27 combines with J gene TRBJ1-2; 9 bases match TRBD1. The V gene end was trimmed by 5 bases and the J gene end by 7 bases; junction bases not matched to a gene: 8. The V gene's germline CDR1 is MNHEY and CDR2 SMNVEV (reference sequence). CDR3 size: 14 residues. For the CDR3, the DNA is TGTGCCAGCAGTCCTGGACAGGGGTTTCTTGGCTACACCTTC. Its translation is CASSPGQGFLGYTF.

CDR3 bases: TGTGCCAGCAGCCTCAGGGGAGGACTCAATCAGCCCCAGCATTTT. It translates to CASSLRGGLNQPQHF. V usage is TRBV9 and J usage is TRBJ1-5, with D perhaps matching TRBD1 (6 bases). V lost 4 bases and J 3 bases, leaving 14 bases between the germline ends. The CDR3 runs to 15 residues. CDR1 is SGDLS, CDR2 YYNGEE, per germline.

The rearrangement links TRBV5-1 to TRBJ2-7; possibly TRBD1 for D (6 bases). Germline V gene lookup returns CDR1 SGHRS and CDR2 YFSETQ. The CDR3 runs to 14 residues. The V and J ends lost 7 bases and 3 bases respectively, with 17 bases between them. Here the CDR3 reads CASSDGDTDYEQYF. CDR3 nucleotide sequence: TGCGCCAGCTCGGATGGGGACACCGACTACGAGCAGTACTTC.

The chain recombines TRBV15 with TRBJ2-7; D not certain. The length of the CDR3 is 15 residues. V lost 0 bases to trimming and J lost 5 bases, with 14 bases between them. Germline V CDR1 and CDR2: LNHNV, YYDKDF (reference sequence). CDR3 nucleotide sequence: TGTGCCACCAGCAGAGAAAGATCGACGGACGACGAGCAGTACTTC. Translating it yields CATSRERSTDDEQYF.

V gene TRBV7-9 combines with J gene TRBJ1-2; 8 bases fit TRBD1. The CDR3 covers 15 residues. Germline CDR1 SEHNR, CDR2 FQNEAQ (reference sequence). After removal of 5 bases from V and 5 bases from J, the junction contained 10 bases not matched to a gene. The CDR3 nucleotides are TGTGCCAGCAGCATTAACAGGGGGGATCATTATGGCTACACCTTC. Amino acids: CASSINRGDHYGYTF. The whole variable domain, remainder taken from reference TRBV7-9 and TRBJ1-2, is DTGVSQNPRHKITKRGQNVTFRCDPISEHNRLYWYRQTLGQGPEFLTYFQNEAQLEKSRLLSDRFSAERPKGSFSTLEIQRTEQGDSAMYLCASSINRGDHYGYTFGSGTRLTVV.

The V call is TRBV5-6, the J call TRBJ1-1; the D gene is possibly TRBD1 (5 bases). This CDR3 comprises 15 residues. V dropped 1 base and J dropped 1 base, with 11 bases sitting between them. Germline V gene lookup returns CDR1 SGHDT and CDR2 YYEEEE. CDR3 coding DNA: TGTGCCAGCAGCTTGCCGGGCAGGGCGAACACTGAAGCTTTCTTT. Protein: CASSLPGRANTEAFF.

The chain links TRBV13 to TRBJ1-2, with D perhaps matching TRBD1 (5 bases). V was pared by 7 bases and J by 0 bases, with 15 bases between. Germline V gene data show CDR1 as PRHDT and CDR2 as FYEKMQ (reference sequence). This CDR3 has 15 amino acids. CDR3 DNA sequence: TGTGCCAGCAAATCAAGACAGCCAACTAACTATGGCTACACCTTC. It translates to CASKSRQPTNYGYTF.

The chain has TRBV2 and TRBJ1-1; perhaps TRBD1 as D (5 bases). The CDR3 runs to 13 residues. The V end lost 9 bases, the J end lost 1 base, and 12 bases lay between the germline ends. Germline V gene data show CDR1 as SNHLY and CDR2 as FYNNEI. CDR3 amino acids: CASQGTENTEAFF. The DNA for the CDR3 is TGTGCCAGTCAAGGGACCGAGAACACTGAAGCTTTCTTT.

The genes are TRBV7-9 and TRBJ2-5, with a tentative D call TRBD1 (5 bases). V lost 1 base to trimming and J lost 3 bases, with 15 bases between them. In germline, CDR1 is SEHNR, CDR2 FQNEAQ (reference sequence). The CDR3 runs 16 residues. The CDR3 DNA is TGTGCCAGCAGCTTAGTGGTGTCGGGCAGGGAAGAGACCCAGTACTTC. Its protein is CASSLVVSGREETQYF.

In this sample, this clone turned up once. In DNA, the CDR3 is TGCAGCGTTGAAGATCTCCGTATAGCGGGGGAGACCACAGATACGCAGTATTTT. This codes for CSVEDLRIAGETTDTQYF. J is TRBJ2-3 and V is TRBV29-1, with 9 bases aligning to TRBD2. This CDR3 contains 18 residues. The germline V gene has CDR1 SQVTM and CDR2 ANQGSEA. V lost 0 bases and J lost 2; bases outside the gene matches: 12.

The rearrangement uses TRBV9 and TRBJ2-7, with a possible D match to TRBD2 (5 bases). The germline CDR1 and CDR2 sequences are SGDLS and YYNGEE. The CDR3 has 11 amino acids. V was cut by 3 bases and J by 4 bases, with 5 bases left in between. CDR3 sequence: CASSAGYEQYF. CDR3 coding DNA: TGTGCCAGCAGCGCGGGATACGAGCAGTACTTC.

The chain combines TRBV7-9 with TRBJ2-3; D ambiguous. The V end lost 1 base, the J end lost 2 bases, and 16 bases lay between the germline ends. The CDR3 length is 17 residues. Germline-derived CDR1 and CDR2 are SEHNR and FQNEAQ (reference sequence). The CDR3 sequence is CASSLDAAIGNTDTQYF. The CDR3 bases are TGTGCCAGCAGCTTAGATGCGGCGATAGGGAACACAGATACGCAGTATTTT. The whole variable domain, remainder taken from reference TRBV7-9 and TRBJ2-3, is DTGVSQNPRHKITKRGQNVTFRCDPISEHNRLYWYRQTLGQGPEFLTYFQNEAQLEKSRLLSDRFSAERPKGSFSTLEIQRTEQGDSAMYLCASSLDAAIGNTDTQYFGPGTRLTVL.

This chain joins TRBV5-6 and TRBJ2-7; D tentatively reads TRBD1 or TRBD2 (5 bases each). Germline CDR1 is SGHDT and CDR2 is YYEEEE. CDR3 length equals 16 residues. With 4 bases removed from V and 5 bases from J, the gap between germline ends came to 22 bases. The CDR3 DNA reads TGTGCCAGCAGCGGGGGAACTAGGTGGAAGAAGAACGAGCAGTACTTC. The encoded protein is CASSGGTRWKKNEQYF. Full variable domain (rest looked up from reference TRBV5-6 and TRBJ2-7): DAGVTQSPTHLIKTRGQQVTLRCSPKSGHDTVSWYQQALGQGPQFIFQYYEEEERQRGNFPDRFSGHQFPNYSSELNVNALLLGDSALYLCASSGGTRWKKNEQYFGPGTRLTVT.

This rearrangement joins TRBV18 to TRBJ2-1, with 9 nucleotides matching TRBD2. With V trimmed by 3 bases and J by 5 bases, 11 bases remained unmatched. This CDR3 is built from 17 residues. Germline CDR1 reads KGHSH; CDR2 reads LQKENI. This CDR3 is CASSPTSRGGSDNEQFF. In DNA, the CDR3 is TGTGCCAGCTCACCGACTTCGCGGGGGGGCTCGGACAATGAGCAGTTCTTC.

The chain is built from TRBV6-5 and TRBJ2-7; TRBD2 is a possible D gene (5 bases). The CDR3 spans 16 residues. The V end was cut by 0 bases, the J end by 0 bases, with 12 bases between. Germline V CDR1 and CDR2: MNHEY, SVGAGI. The CDR3 region has the DNA TGTGCCAGCAGTTACTCGGACTTCTCGAGCTCCTACGAGCAGTACTTC. It is translated as CASSYSDFSSSYEQYF.

This clone was observed once. The V gene is TRBV5-1, the J gene TRBJ2-7; D not resolved. Looked up from germline, CDR1 is SGHRS and CDR2 is YFSETQ. This CDR3 region has 14 residues. Trimming shortened V by 0 bases and J by 4 bases, and 11 bases separated the two germline ends. The CDR3 coding sequence is TGCGCCAGCAGCTTGGCCGCAGGTACTTACGAGCAGTACTTC. Translating gives CASSLAAGTYEQYF.

J is TRBJ2-7 and V is TRBV11-2, with D unclear. Germline CDR1 and CDR2: SGHAT and FQNNGV. Trimming took off 3 bases at V and 2 bases at J, with 5 bases between the two ends. The CDR3 consists of 12 residues. CDR3 sequence (DNA): TGTGCCAGCAGCTTTTCCCCCTACGAGCAGTACTTC. This translates into CASSFSPYEQYF. The entire variable domain, with the rest obtained from reference TRBV11-2 and TRBJ2-7, is as follows: EAGVAQSPRYKIIEKRQSVAFWCNPISGHATLYWYQQILGQGPKLLIQFQNNGVVDDSQLPKDRFSAERLKGVDSTLKIQPAKLEDSAVYLCASSFSPYEQYFGPGTRLTVT.